This T cell receptor (beta chain) was retrieved from a study of T cell repertoires in cytomegalovirus infection (dated by TCRdb to the late 2010s). Broadly, across the study: Donor HLA type was relevant to the analysis, because carriage of CMV infection together with the matching HLA type was indicated by public TCR beta signatures.

Instrument on record: Illumina HiSeq 1500. In TCRdb, the public reads were trimmed at Q25 with fastp and aligned with MiXCR, with productive beta chains retained. For every CDR3 protein sequence, its rows merge into one entry that carries the most common genes and DNA. The table for this sample lists 300,000 or so distinct CDR3 sequences; about 26% of them were counted only once. The ten biggest clones cover approximately 15% of the sample. In this sample, this clonotype turned up many times. Its antigen remains unidentified. Base qualities are not recorded, but no much larger clone differs from it by a single base. The paper's findings and limits, for the study overall: Cumulative frequency of public TCR beta family members discriminated carriers of CMV infection plus the relevant HLA type in this cohort and an independent approximately 370-donor cohort. The ex vivo response was dominated by HLA-C-restricted CMV-specific TCR beta clonotypes, and the single most frequent clonotype in two of eight donors was supplied by these HLA-C-restricted clonotypes.

The CDR3 covers 15 residues, taking in both the cysteine and the phenylalanine. Only the CDR3 DNA stays, 45 bases, in frame from base 1. From the germline V gene, CDR1 is SGHTA and CDR2 is FQGNSA. Clipping removes 5 bases from V and 5 bases from J, with 8 as the unmatched junction base count. The rearrangement combines TRBV7-2 with TRBJ1-1; TRBD1 lines up with 10 middle nucleotides. What was sequenced was PBMCs. This sequence was found in a human donor in good health (CMV status not recorded). Some clones in this sample may be carry-over from other donors' samples. The nucleotide sequence reads as follows: TGTGCCAGCAGCCGACAGGGGGCGCAGTGGACTGAAGCTTTCTTT. Its protein product is CASSRQGAQWTEAFF.